This T cell receptor (beta chain) was recorded in a study of T cell responses to AZD1222 COVID-19 vaccine. Study outcomes and limitations: Just six AZD1222 recipients were seropositive at baseline.

TCRdb keeps only in-frame clones here, not all; method: immunoSEQ multiplex PCR. The sample has 45,000 to 55,000 clones; about 86% are singletons. With respect to this clone: Its antigen is undetermined.

Germline V gene sequence: CDR1 LNHDA, CDR2 SQIVND (reference sequence). The CDR3 covers 13 residues. V dropped 10 bases and J dropped 4 bases, with 16 bases sitting between them. This chain connects TRBV19 to TRBJ1-2; no firm D call. The sample was peripheral blood, taken on day 0 of AZD1222 vaccination. The TCR comes from an adult in good health. The CDR3 bases are TGTGCCACAAGGACCGGCGGAGGCTATGGCTACACCTTC. This encodes CATRTGGGYGYTF.